Below are 27 T cell receptor beta chains sequenced from a single sample in a study of T cells after yellow fever vaccination. TCRdb reprocessed the 5' RACE reads via MiXCR and lists one record per CDR3 protein. Of 360,000 or so distinct CDR3 sequences in the sample, 11% are singletons; the top ten hold more than 15%. The sequencing here drew on PBMCs, taken on the day of the first yellow fever vaccination. The receptors derive from a man younger than 35 who received the YFV17D yellow fever vaccine.

The CDR3 protein is CASSQDERGIQYF. CDR3 coding DNA: TGCGCCAGCAGCCAAGATGAAAGAGGCATTCAGTACTTC. The chain carries TRBV4-1 and TRBJ2-4, with D unclear. The length of the CDR3 is 13 residues. Trimming took 0 bases from V and 9 from J, leaving 9 bases between them. Germline V gene lookup returns CDR1 MGHRA and CDR2 YSYEKL.

Ten or more counts support this clonotype. The V call is TRBV12-3 or TRBV12-4, the J call TRBJ1-2; D ambiguous. This CDR3 comprises 13 residues. The V end lost 6 bases, the J end lost 2 bases, and 10 bases lay between the germline ends. CDR3: CASRPGYNYGYTF. CDR3 DNA: TGTGCCAGCAGGCCGGGGTACAACTATGGCTACACCTTC.

CDR3 protein: CASSATALTYEQYF. The CDR3 DNA follows: TGTGCCAGCAGTGCCACCGCTCTCACCTACGAGCAGTACTTC. The chain joins TRBV12-3 or TRBV12-4 to TRBJ2-7; no definite D call. The CDR3 runs to 14 residues. V lost 5 bases to trimming and J lost 2 bases, with 13 bases between them.

This clonotype was counted only a few times. The CDR3 sequence: CASGRTVGSNQPQHF. The DNA for the CDR3 is TGTGCCAGCGGCCGGACAGTCGGGAGCAATCAGCCCCAGCATTTT. The V gene is TRBV12-3 or TRBV12-4, the J gene TRBJ1-5, with D maybe TRBD1 (6 bases). V was pared by 8 bases and J by 1 base, with 15 bases between. The CDR3 loop spans 15 amino acids.

The chain couples TRBV7-2 to TRBJ1-1, with TRBD1 identical over 7 bases. This CDR3 spans 13 amino acids. The trim removed 5 bases at V and 3 bases at J, leaving 3 bases unmatched. Germline V gene lookup returns CDR1 SGHTA and CDR2 FQGNSA. CDR3 coding DNA: TGTGCCAGCAGCGGTGGACAGGACACTGAAGCTTTCTTT. Amino acids: CASSGGQDTEAFF.

The CDR3 DNA reads as TGTGCCAGCATGTTAGAATGGGAGCAGTTCTTC. This translates into CASMLEWEQFF. This chain joins TRBV2 and TRBJ2-1; D remains unclear. V shed 7 bases and J shed 10 bases, with 11 bases lying between them. The CDR3 spans 11 residues. The V gene's germline CDR1 is SNHLY and CDR2 FYNNEI.

This clonotype has a handful of counts. The chain has TRBV29-1 and TRBJ1-2, with D perhaps TRBD1 (5 bases). The CDR3 contains 18 residues. Trimming removed 1 base at V and 2 bases at J, with 23 bases between. The germline gives CDR1 SQVTM, CDR2 ANQGSEA. Here the CDR3 reads CSVEGGAGRGWRNYGYTF. The CDR3, as DNA: TGCAGCGTTGAAGGTGGGGCAGGACGTGGCTGGCGGAACTATGGCTACACCTTC.

This rearrangement joins TRBV12-3 or TRBV12-4 to TRBJ2-3, with 8 bases that match TRBD2. The CDR3 is 16 amino acids. Trimming took 4 bases from V and 6 from J; bases not matched to a gene: 12. This CDR3 is CASSSTSVDYTDTQYF. DNA for the CDR3: TGTGCCAGCAGTTCGACTAGCGTAGATTACACCGATACGCAGTATTTT.

The chain couples TRBV5-4 to TRBJ1-2; D not resolved. The CDR3 extends over 15 amino acids. Germline assignment: CDR1 SGHNT and CDR2 YYREEE (reference sequence). The V end lost 1 base, the J end lost 7 bases, and 17 bases lay between the germline ends. The CDR3 DNA reads TGTGCCAGCAGCTTGATGGTGGGGAGTGTTCGTGGCTACACCTTC. It yields the protein CASSLMVGSVRGYTF.

This clonotype was recorded many times. The chain couples TRBV28 to TRBJ2-5; the D gene is possibly TRBD2 (5 bases). This CDR3 contains 15 residues. Deletions cut 3 bases from V and 5 bases from J, with 16 bases between. CDR1 MDHEN and CDR2 SYDVKM come from the germline V gene. DNA of the CDR3: TGTGCCAGCAGTTTCGAGGTCCTGCCGGGGGAGACCCAGTACTTC. Its protein product is CASSFEVLPGETQYF.

This clonotype was seen more than once but under ten times. V is TRBV5-1 and J is TRBJ2-2; 9 positions agree with TRBD1. The germline CDR1 and CDR2 sequences are SGHRS and YFSETQ. The ends lost 5 bases at V and 1 base at J; junction bases unmatched: 9. The CDR3 runs to 17 residues. The CDR3 sequence: CASSRTGGVKNTGELFF. The CDR3 region has the DNA TGCGCCAGCAGTCGTACAGGGGGCGTCAAGAACACCGGGGAGCTGTTTTTT.

The sample holds a few counts of this clonotype. The chain combines TRBV4-1 with TRBJ1-6; D gene unclear. CDR3 size: 14 residues. Germline lookup yields CDR1 MGHRA and CDR2 YSYEKL. V was cut by 4 bases and J by 8 bases, with 12 bases left in between. CDR3 sequence: CASSLTLWDSPLHF. The CDR3 DNA sequence: TGCGCCAGCAGCCTAACCCTATGGGATTCACCCCTCCACTTT.

Only a few counts were recorded for this clonotype. The chain couples TRBV10-3 to TRBJ1-2, with TRBD1 identical over 10 bases. The CDR3 extends over 14 amino acids. The germline V gene encodes CDR1 ENHRY and CDR2 SYGVKD. Trimming took 7 bases from V and 8 from J; bases not matched to a gene: 10. CDR3 in amino acids: CAIIGQGGYGGYTF. CDR3 bases: TGTGCCATCATCGGACAGGGGGGATACGGAGGCTACACCTTC.

V and J are TRBV2 and TRBJ2-7; D remains unclear. Deletions cut 4 bases from V and 2 bases from J, with 9 bases between. This CDR3 comprises 13 residues. Germline CDR1 SNHLY, CDR2 FYNNEI. The CDR3 bases are TGTGCCAGCAGTGGCAATGCCGCCTACGAGCAGTACTTC. Translating it yields CASSGNAAYEQYF. The full variable domain, in which reference TRBV2 and TRBJ2-7 provide the parts outside the CDR3, is EPEVTQTPSHQVTQMGQEVILRCVPISNHLYFYWYRQILGQKVEFLVSFYNNEISEKSEIFDDQFSVERPDGSNFTLKIRSTKLEDSAMYFCASSGNAAYEQYFGPGTRLTVT.

This rearrangement joins TRBV7-2 to TRBJ1-3, with D perhaps matching TRBD1 (5 bases). Looked up from germline, CDR1 is SGHTA and CDR2 is FQGNSA. V lost 0 bases to trimming and J lost 0 bases, with 6 bases between them. This CDR3 has 15 residues. CDR3 bases: TGTGCCAGCAGCTTAGCCCAGGGCTCTGGAAACACCATATATTTT. As protein: CASSLAQGSGNTIYF.

Remarks on this clonotype: One end of the junction is discordant with germline, which a read error may explain. The chain links TRBV5-1 to TRBJ1-5; 7 bases agree with TRBD1. Germline V gene data show CDR1 as SGHRS and CDR2 as YFSETQ. CDR3 length: 14 residues. The CDR3 loop reads CASSPTGPNQPQPF. The CDR3 region has the DNA TGCGCCAGCAGCCCGACAGGGCCCAATCAGCCCCAGCCTTTT.

The gene calls are TRBV5-4 and TRBJ2-5; D is perhaps TRBD2 (5 bases). The CDR3 consists of 15 residues. Germline CDR1 and CDR2: SGHNT and YYREEE (reference sequence). Deletions cut 0 bases from V and 2 bases from J, with 11 bases between. DNA for the CDR3: TGTGCCAGCAGCTTGGCTGAGGGATTGCAAGAGACCCAGTACTTC. It encodes CASSLAEGLQETQYF.

This clonotype was found many times. The rearrangement links TRBV20-1 to TRBJ1-1; D may be TRBD1 (5 bases). Germline-derived CDR1 and CDR2 are DFQATT and SNEGSKA (reference sequence). The V end lost 7 bases, the J end lost 5 bases, and 20 bases lay between the germline ends. CDR3 length: 14 amino acids. The chain's CDR3 is CSGRDGGQWTEAFF. CDR3 coding DNA: TGCAGTGGCAGGGACGGCGGCCAATGGACTGAAGCTTTCTTT.

The rearrangement uses TRBV6-1 and TRBJ2-6, with 8 nucleotides matching TRBD1. From germline, CDR1 is MNHNS and CDR2 SASEGT. V lost 5 bases, J lost 4 bases, and 7 bases stayed unmatched. The length of the CDR3 is 16 residues. The CDR3 nucleotides are TGTGCCAGCAGTCTGACAGGGGAGGACGGGGCCAACGTCCTGACTTTC. Amino acids: CASSLTGEDGANVLTF.

This clonotype was seen only a few times. This sequence joins TRBV7-9 and TRBJ1-5; maybe TRBD1 (6 bases). The CDR3 has 17 amino acids. The germline CDR1 and CDR2 sequences are SEHNR and FQNEAQ (reference sequence). Trimming took off 4 bases at V and 0 bases at J, with 16 bases between the two ends. CDR3 DNA: TGTGCCAGCAGCTATACGGACAGCCAATATAGCAATCAGCCCCAGCATTTT. Its translation: CASSYTDSQYSNQPQHF. Filled out from reference TRBV7-9 and TRBJ1-5, the complete variable domain reads DTGVSQNPRHKITKRGQNVTFRCDPISEHNRLYWYRQTLGQGPEFLTYFQNEAQLEKSRLLSDRFSAERPKGSFSTLEIQRTEQGDSAMYLCASSYTDSQYSNQPQHFGDGTRLSIL.

The gene calls are TRBV4-2 and TRBJ2-7; TRBD1 matches at 8 bases. The CDR3 sequence is 15 residues long. Germline V CDR1 and CDR2: LGHNA, YNFKEQ. V was clipped by 8 bases and J by 0 bases; unmatched bases: 9. The CDR3 here is CASGDRIRNSYEQYF. As DNA, the CDR3 is TGTGCCAGCGGGGACAGGATAAGAAACTCCTACGAGCAGTACTTC.

The rearrangement links TRBV28 to TRBJ2-4; possibly TRBD2 for D (5 bases). Germline assignment: CDR1 MDHEN and CDR2 SYDVKM. Trimming took off 6 bases at V and 0 bases at J, with 9 bases between the two ends. The CDR3 runs 14 residues. The CDR3 region is CASRTGVAKNIQYF. CDR3 bases: TGTGCCAGCAGGACCGGGGTAGCCAAAAACATTCAGTACTTC.

The chain recombines TRBV18 with TRBJ1-1, with D possibly matching TRBD1 (6 bases). This CDR3 has 15 amino acids. From germline, CDR1 is KGHSH and CDR2 LQKENI. Deletions cut 2 bases from V and 6 bases from J, with 16 bases between. The CDR3 nucleotides are TGTGCCAGCTCACCATCGCAGGGGAAGACAGCTGAAGCTTTCTTT. Its protein is CASSPSQGKTAEAFF.

J is TRBJ1-5 and V is TRBV6-1; D perhaps matches TRBD1 (6 bases). The CDR3 sequence is 14 residues long. Between the trimmed V and J ends, which lost 6 bases and 2 bases, there was a span of 11 bases. Per germline, CDR1 MNHNS and CDR2 SASEGT. The chain's CDR3 is CASRKQGGNQPQHF. CDR3 sequence (DNA): TGTGCCAGCAGGAAACAGGGAGGCAATCAGCCCCAGCATTTT.

This clonotype was counted only a few times. The rearrangement links TRBV24-1 to TRBJ2-1, with TRBD2 identical over 7 bases. The ends lost 4 bases at V and 4 bases at J; junction bases unmatched: 6. The CDR3 sequence is 15 residues long. Per the germline V gene, CDR1 is KGHDR and CDR2 is SFDVKD. The CDR3 DNA is TGTGCCACCAGTGACCCAAACGGGGGGTACAATGAGCAGTTCTTC. It codes for CATSDPNGGYNEQFF.

There are a few counts of this clonotype. This chain links TRBV6-1 with TRBJ2-7; maybe TRBD1 (5 bases). Trimming stripped 2 bases from V and 3 bases from J, with 14 bases between. Germline-derived CDR1 and CDR2 are MNHNS and SASEGT. CDR3 length: 15 residues. CDR3 loop: CASSERPGHIYEQYV. CDR3 DNA sequence: TGTGCCAGCAGTGAACGACCAGGGCACATCTACGAGCAGTACGTC.

This clonotype was counted only a few times. This rearrangement joins TRBV4-1 to TRBJ2-5; no clear D. The CDR3 contains 13 residues. The germline gives CDR1 MGHRA, CDR2 YSYEKL. V was clipped by 0 bases and J by 9 bases, with 11 bases between them. CDR3 amino acids: CASSQDPPTAQYF. The CDR3 DNA reads TGCGCCAGCAGCCAAGATCCCCCTACTGCCCAGTACTTC.